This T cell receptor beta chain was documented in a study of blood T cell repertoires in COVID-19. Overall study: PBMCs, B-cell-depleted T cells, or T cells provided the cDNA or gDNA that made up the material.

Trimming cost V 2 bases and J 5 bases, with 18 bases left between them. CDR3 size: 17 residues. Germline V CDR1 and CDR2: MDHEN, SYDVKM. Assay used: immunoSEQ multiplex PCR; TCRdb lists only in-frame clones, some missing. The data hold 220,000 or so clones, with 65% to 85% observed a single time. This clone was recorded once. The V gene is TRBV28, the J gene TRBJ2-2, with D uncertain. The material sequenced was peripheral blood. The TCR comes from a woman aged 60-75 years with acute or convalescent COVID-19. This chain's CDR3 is CASSLLSKLLHTGELFF. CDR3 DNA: TGTGCCAGCAGTTTACTTTCAAAACTTCTGCATACCGGGGAGCTGTTTTTT.